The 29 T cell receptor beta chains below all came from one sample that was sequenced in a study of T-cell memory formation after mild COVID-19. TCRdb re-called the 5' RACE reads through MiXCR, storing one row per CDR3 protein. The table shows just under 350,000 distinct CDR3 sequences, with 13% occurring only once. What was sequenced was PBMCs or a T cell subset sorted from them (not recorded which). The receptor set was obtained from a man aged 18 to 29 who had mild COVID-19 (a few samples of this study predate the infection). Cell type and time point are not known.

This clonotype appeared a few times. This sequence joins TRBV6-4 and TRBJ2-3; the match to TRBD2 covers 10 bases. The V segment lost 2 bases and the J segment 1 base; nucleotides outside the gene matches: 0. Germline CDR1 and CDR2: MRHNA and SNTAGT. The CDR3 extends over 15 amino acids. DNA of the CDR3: TGTGCCAGCAGTGACGGGACTAGCGGCACAGATACGCAGTATTTT. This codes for CASSDGTSGTDTQYF.

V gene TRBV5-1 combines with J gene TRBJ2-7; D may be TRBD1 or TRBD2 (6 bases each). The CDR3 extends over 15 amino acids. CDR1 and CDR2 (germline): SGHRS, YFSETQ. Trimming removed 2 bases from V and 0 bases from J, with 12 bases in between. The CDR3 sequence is CASSLPGASSYEQYF. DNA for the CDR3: TGCGCCAGCAGCTTACCGGGGGCGAGCTCCTACGAGCAGTACTTC. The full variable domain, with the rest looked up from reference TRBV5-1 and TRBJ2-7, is KAGVTQTPRYLIKTRGQQVTLSCSPISGHRSVSWYQQTPGQGLQFLFEYFSETQRNKGNFPGRFSGRQFSNSRSEMNVSTLELGDSALYLCASSLPGASSYEQYFGPGTRLTVT.

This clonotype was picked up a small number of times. The CDR3 coding sequence is TGTGCCAGCAGTTTAGGGGCAGCCTCGTACGAGCAGTACTTC. Amino acid sequence: CASSLGAASYEQYF. The chain couples TRBV27 to TRBJ2-7, with D possibly matching TRBD1 (5 bases). With 2 bases removed from V and 4 bases from J, the gap between germline ends came to 12 bases. Germline V gene data show CDR1 as MNHEY and CDR2 as SMNVEV (reference sequence). The CDR3 totals 14 residues.

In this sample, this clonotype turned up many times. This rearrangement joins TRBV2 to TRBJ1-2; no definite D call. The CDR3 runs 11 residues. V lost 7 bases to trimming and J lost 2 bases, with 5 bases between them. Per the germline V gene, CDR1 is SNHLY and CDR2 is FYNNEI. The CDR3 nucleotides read TGTGCCAGCATCCGGAACTATGGCTACACCTTC. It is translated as CASIRNYGYTF.

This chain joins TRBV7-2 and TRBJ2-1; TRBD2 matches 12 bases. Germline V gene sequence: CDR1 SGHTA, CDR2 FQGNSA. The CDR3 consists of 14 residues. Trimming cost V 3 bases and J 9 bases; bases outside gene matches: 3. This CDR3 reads CASSFTSGRREQFF. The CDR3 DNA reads TGTGCCAGCAGCTTTACTAGCGGGAGGCGTGAGCAGTTCTTC.

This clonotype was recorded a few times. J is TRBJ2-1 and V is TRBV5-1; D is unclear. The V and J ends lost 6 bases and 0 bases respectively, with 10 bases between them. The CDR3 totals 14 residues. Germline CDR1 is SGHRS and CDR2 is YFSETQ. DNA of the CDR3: TGCGCCAGCACATTGGATAGCTCCTACAATGAGCAGTTCTTC. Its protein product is CASTLDSSYNEQFF.

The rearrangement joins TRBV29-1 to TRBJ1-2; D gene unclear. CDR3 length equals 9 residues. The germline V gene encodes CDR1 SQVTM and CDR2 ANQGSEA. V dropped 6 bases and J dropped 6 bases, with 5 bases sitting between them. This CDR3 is CSVSDGYTF. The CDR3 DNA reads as TGCAGCGTATCGGATGGCTACACCTTC.

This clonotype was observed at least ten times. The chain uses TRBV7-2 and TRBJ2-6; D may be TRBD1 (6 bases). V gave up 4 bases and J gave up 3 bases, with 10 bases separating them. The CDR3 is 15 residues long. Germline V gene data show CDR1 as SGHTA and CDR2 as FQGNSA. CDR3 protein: CASSSYRVGANVLTF. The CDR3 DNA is TGTGCCAGCAGCTCCTACAGGGTTGGGGCCAACGTCCTGACTTTC.

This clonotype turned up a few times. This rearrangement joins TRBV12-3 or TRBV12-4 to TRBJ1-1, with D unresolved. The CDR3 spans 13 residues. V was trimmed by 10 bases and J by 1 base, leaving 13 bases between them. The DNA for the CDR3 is TGTGCCACAAATCGGCGAGGGAACACTGAAGCTTTCTTT. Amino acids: CATNRRGNTEAFF.

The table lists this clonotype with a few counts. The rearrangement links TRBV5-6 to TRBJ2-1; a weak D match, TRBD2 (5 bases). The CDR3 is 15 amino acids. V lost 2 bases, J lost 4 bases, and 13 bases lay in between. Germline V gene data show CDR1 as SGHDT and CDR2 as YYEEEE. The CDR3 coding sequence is TGTGCCAGCAGCTTATGGGAGCCCACGTACAATGAGCAGTTCTTC. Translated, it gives CASSLWEPTYNEQFF. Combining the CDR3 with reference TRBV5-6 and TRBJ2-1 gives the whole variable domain DAGVTQSPTHLIKTRGQQVTLRCSPKSGHDTVSWYQQALGQGPQFIFQYYEEEERQRGNFPDRFSGHQFPNYSSELNVNALLLGDSALYLCASSLWEPTYNEQFFGPGTRLTVL.

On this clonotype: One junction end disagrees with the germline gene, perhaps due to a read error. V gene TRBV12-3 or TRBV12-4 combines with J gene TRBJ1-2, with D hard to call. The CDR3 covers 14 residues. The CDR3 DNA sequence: TGTGCCAGCAGCTTAGGGTTTTTCGGTGATGGCTACACCTTC. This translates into CASSLGFFGDGYTF.

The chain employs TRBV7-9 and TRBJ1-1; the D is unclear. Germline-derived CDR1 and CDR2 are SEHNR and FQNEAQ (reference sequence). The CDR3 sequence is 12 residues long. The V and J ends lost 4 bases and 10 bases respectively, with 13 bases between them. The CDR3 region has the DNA TGTGCCAGCAGCTCCCCCGTTCCCGGAGCTTTCTTT. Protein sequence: CASSSPVPGAFF.

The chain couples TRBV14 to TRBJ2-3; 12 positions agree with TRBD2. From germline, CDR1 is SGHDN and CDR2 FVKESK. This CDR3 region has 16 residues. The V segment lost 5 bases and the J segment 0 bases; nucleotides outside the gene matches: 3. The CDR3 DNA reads TGTGCCAGCAGCAGACTAGCGGGGGAGAGCACAGATACGCAGTATTTT. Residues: CASSRLAGESTDTQYF.

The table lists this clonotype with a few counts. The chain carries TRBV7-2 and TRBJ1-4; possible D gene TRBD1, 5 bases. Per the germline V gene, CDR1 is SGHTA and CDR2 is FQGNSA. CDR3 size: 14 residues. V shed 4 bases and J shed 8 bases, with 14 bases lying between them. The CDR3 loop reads CASSSSLWGEKLFF. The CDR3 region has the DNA TGTGCCAGCAGCTCATCACTGTGGGGGGAAAAACTGTTTTTT.

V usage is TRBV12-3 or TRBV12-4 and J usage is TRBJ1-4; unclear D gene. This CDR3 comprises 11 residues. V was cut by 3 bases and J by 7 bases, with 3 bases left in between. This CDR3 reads CASSFREKLFF. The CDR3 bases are TGTGCCAGCAGTTTCCGTGAAAAACTGTTTTTT.

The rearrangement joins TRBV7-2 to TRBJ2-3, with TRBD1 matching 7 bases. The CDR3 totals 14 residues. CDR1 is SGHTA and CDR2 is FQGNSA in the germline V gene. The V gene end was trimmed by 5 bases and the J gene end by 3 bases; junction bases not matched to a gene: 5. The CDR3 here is CASSLEGATDTQYF. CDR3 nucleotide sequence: TGTGCCAGCAGCCTCGAGGGGGCAACAGATACGCAGTATTTT.

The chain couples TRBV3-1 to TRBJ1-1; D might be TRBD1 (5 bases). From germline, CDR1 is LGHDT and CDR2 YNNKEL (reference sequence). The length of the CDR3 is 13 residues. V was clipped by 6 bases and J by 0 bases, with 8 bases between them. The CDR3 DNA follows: TGTGCCAGCAGTACAGGCGTGAACACTGAAGCTTTCTTT. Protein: CASSTGVNTEAFF.

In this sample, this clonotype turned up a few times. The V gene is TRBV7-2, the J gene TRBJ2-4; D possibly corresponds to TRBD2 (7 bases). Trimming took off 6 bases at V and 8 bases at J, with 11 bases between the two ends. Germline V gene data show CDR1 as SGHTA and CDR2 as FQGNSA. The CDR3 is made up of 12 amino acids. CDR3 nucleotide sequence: TGTGCCAGCAGTCAGGGGAGGGACATTCAGTACTTC. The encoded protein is CASSQGRDIQYF.

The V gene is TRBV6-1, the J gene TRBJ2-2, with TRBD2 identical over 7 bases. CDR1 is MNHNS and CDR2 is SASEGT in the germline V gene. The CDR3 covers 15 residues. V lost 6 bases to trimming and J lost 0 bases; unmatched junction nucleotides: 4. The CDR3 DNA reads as TGTGCCAGCAGCTGGGGAGGGGCGAACACCGGGGAGCTGTTTTTT. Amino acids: CASSWGGANTGELFF.

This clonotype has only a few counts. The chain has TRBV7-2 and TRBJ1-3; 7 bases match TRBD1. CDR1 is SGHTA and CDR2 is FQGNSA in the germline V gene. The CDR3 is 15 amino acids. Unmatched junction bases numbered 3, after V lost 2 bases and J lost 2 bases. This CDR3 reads CASSLSGTAGNTIYF. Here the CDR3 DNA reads TGTGCCAGCAGCTTATCCGGGACAGCTGGAAACACCATATATTTT.

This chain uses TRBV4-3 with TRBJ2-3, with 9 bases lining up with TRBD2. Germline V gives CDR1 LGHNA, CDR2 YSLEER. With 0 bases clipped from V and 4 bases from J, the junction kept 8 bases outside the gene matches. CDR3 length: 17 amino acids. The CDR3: CASSQDLQRGAPDTQYF. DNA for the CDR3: TGCGCCAGCAGCCAAGATCTTCAGCGGGGGGCCCCAGATACGCAGTATTTT.

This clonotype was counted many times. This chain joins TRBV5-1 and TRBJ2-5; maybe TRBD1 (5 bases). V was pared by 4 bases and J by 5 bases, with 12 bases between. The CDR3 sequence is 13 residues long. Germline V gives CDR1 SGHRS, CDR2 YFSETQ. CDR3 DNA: TGCGCCAGCAGCAATCAGGGATCGGAGACCCAGTACTTC. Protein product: CASSNQGSETQYF.

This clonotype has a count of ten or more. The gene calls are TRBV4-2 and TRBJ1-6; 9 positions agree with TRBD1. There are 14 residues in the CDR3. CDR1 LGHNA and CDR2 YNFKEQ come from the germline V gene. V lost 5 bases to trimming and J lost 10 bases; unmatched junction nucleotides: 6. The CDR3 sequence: CASSVGQGNSPLHF. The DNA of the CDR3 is TGTGCCAGCAGCGTGGGACAGGGTAACTCACCCCTCCACTTT.

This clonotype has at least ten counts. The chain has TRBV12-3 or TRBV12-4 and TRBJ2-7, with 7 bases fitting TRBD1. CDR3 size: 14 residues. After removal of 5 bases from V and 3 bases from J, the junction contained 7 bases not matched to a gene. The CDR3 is CASSRRTGSYEQYF. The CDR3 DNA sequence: TGTGCCAGCAGTCGACGGACAGGAAGCTACGAGCAGTACTTC.

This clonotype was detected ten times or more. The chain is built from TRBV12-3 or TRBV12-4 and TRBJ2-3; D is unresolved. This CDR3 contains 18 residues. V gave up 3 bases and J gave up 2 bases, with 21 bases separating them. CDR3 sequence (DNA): TGTGCCAGCAGTTTTAGTAGGGAATACCTCGTAATCACAGATACGCAGTATTTT. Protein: CASSFSREYLVITDTQYF.

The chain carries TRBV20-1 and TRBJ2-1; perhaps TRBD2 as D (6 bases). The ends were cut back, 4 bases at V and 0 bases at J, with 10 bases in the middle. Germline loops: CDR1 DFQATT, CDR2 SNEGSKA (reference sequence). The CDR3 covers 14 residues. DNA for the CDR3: TGCAGTGCTAAAGCGGGCAGCTCCTACAATGAGCAGTTCTTC. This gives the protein CSAKAGSSYNEQFF.

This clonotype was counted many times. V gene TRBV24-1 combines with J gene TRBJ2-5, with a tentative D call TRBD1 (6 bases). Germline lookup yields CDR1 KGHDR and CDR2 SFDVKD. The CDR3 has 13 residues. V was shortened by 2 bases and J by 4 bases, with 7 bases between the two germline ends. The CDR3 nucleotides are TGTGCCACCAGTGATTGGACAGCAGAGACCCAGTACTTC. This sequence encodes CATSDWTAETQYF.

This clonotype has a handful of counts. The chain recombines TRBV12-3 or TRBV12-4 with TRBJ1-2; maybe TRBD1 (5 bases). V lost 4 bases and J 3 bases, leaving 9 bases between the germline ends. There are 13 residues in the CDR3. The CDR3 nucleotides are TGTGCCAGCAGTTGGGGGGATCACTATGGCTACACCTTC. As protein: CASSWGDHYGYTF.

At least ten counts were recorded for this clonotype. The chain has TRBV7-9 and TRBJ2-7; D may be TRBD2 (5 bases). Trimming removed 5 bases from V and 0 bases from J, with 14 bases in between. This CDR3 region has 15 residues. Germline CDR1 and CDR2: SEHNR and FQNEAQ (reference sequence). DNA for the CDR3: TGTGCCAGCAGCCCTGGCGGGTGGTACTCCTACGAGCAGTACTTC. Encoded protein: CASSPGGWYSYEQYF.